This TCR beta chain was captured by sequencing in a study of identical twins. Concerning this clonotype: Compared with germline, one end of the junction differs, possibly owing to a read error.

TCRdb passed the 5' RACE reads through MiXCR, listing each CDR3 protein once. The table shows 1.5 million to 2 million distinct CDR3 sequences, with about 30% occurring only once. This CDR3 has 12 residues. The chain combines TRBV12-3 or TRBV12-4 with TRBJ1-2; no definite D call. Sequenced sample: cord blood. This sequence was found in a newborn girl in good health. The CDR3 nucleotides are TGTGCCAGCATTTTAGATAACTATGGCTACACCTTC. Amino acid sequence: CASILDNYGYTF.